A single sample gave rise to the 22 T cell receptor beta chains below, sequenced in a study of blood T cell repertoires in COVID-19. Libraries were prepared by immunoSEQ multiplex PCR; TCRdb keeps only in-frame clonotypes and omits some of them. The sample holds approximately 320,000 clones, approximately 85% seen once. The material sequenced was peripheral blood. All receptors come from a human donor in a cohort sampled during active COVID-19.

DNA of the CDR3: TGCGCCAGCAGTGACGGGGGGCCCGGAAACACCATATATTTT. This encodes CASSDGGPGNTIYF. V gene TRBV10-1 combines with J gene TRBJ1-3; perhaps TRBD1 as D (6 bases). Germline CDR1 and CDR2: WNHNN and SYGVQD (reference sequence). V was pared by 3 bases and J by 4 bases, with 10 bases between. This CDR3 comprises 14 residues.

This clone was detected only once. This chain uses TRBV6-5 with TRBJ2-5, with D perhaps matching TRBD1 (6 bases). The CDR3 is 14 amino acids. Trimming stripped 5 bases from V and 1 base from J, with 11 bases between. CDR1 and CDR2 from the germline V gene are MNHEY and SVGAGI. The CDR3 sequence: CASSPRQVQETQYF. The DNA of the CDR3 is TGTGCCAGCAGTCCCCGACAGGTCCAAGAGACCCAGTACTTC.

In its sample, this clone was seen a few times. At the DNA level, this CDR3 is encoded by other sequences in the same sample as well. This CDR3 is CASRDINTEAFF. CDR3 DNA: TGTGCCAGTAGGGACATAAACACTGAAGCTTTCTTT. This sequence joins TRBV19 and TRBJ1-1; D is possibly TRBD1 (5 bases). The CDR3 spans 12 residues. Germline V lookup: CDR1 LNHDA, CDR2 SQIVND (reference sequence). V gave up 6 bases and J gave up 2 bases, with 7 bases separating them.

V and J are TRBV19 and TRBJ1-2, with D perhaps TRBD1 (6 bases). Trimming stripped 3 bases from V and 4 bases from J, with 15 bases between. The CDR3 contains 15 residues. Per the germline V gene, CDR1 is LNHDA and CDR2 is SQIVND (reference sequence). CDR3 sequence (DNA): TGTGCCAGTAGTATGGGGGCCGCGGAGTCCTATGGCTACACCTTC. As protein: CASSMGAAESYGYTF. Using reference TRBV19 and TRBJ1-2 for the parts outside the CDR3, the full variable domain is DGGITQSPKYLFRKEGQNVTLSCEQNLNHDAMYWYRQDPGQGLRLIYYSQIVNDFQKGDIAEGYSVSREKKESFPLTVTSAQKNPTAFYLCASSMGAAESYGYTFGSGTRLTVV.

The chain employs TRBV3-1 (or the pseudogene TRBV3-2) and TRBJ2-2; D remains ambiguous. CDR3 size: 11 residues. In germline, CDR1 is LGHDT, CDR2 YNNKEL (reference sequence). V was cut by 7 bases and J by 3 bases, with 3 bases left in between. The CDR3, as DNA: TGTGCCAGCACGGACACCGGGGAGCTGTTTTTT. Its protein product is CASTDTGELFF.

This clone was seen more than once but under ten times. CDR3 sequence: CASSAQPRSQGSPQHF. CDR3 nucleotides: TGTGCCAGCAGTGCACAACCCAGATCCCAGGGGTCGCCCCAGCATTTT. V and J are TRBV6-1 and TRBJ1-5; D is possibly TRBD1 (6 bases). This CDR3 has 16 residues. The V gene lost 4 bases and the J gene lost 9 bases, with 22 bases spanning the gap. Germline loops: CDR1 MNHNS, CDR2 SASEGT.

J is TRBJ2-3 and V is TRBV6-5, with 8 bases fitting TRBD1. Germline-derived CDR1 and CDR2 are MNHEY and SVGAGI. The V segment lost 6 bases and the J segment 2 bases; nucleotides outside the gene matches: 4. The CDR3 totals 14 residues. CDR3 DNA sequence: TGTGCCAGCAGGCCGGGACAGGTCACAGATACGCAGTATTTT. This codes for CASRPGQVTDTQYF.

V is TRBV2 and J is TRBJ2-1; 10 bases fit TRBD1. V lost 7 bases, J lost 4 bases, and 10 bases stayed unmatched. The CDR3 runs 16 residues. CDR1 SNHLY and CDR2 FYNNEI come from the germline V gene. The CDR3 sequence is CASTEGDRGPYNEQFF. The CDR3 nucleotides are TGTGCCAGCACCGAGGGGGACAGGGGACCTTACAATGAGCAGTTCTTC.

The genes are TRBV5-1 and TRBJ1-6, with a tentative D call TRBD1 (6 bases). The germline V and J ends were trimmed by 5 bases and 6 bases, with 9 bases remaining between them. CDR1 SGHRS and CDR2 YFSETQ come from the germline V gene. The CDR3 spans 13 residues. CDR3: CASRRDTNSPLHF. The CDR3 region has the DNA TGCGCCAGCAGACGGGACACTAATTCACCCCTCCACTTT.

The chain joins TRBV3-1 (or the pseudogene TRBV3-2) to TRBJ2-1; 13 bases are shared with TRBD2. CDR3 length: 16 amino acids. Germline CDR1 is LGHDT and CDR2 is YNNKEL (reference sequence). V trimming: 3 bases; J trimming: 8 bases; junction bases outside the gene matches: 7. CDR3 sequence reads: CASSHRLAGGSDEQFF. In DNA form, the CDR3 reads TGTGCCAGCAGCCACAGACTAGCGGGGGGATCGGATGAGCAGTTCTTC.

This clone was picked up many times. The J gene is TRBJ1-2, the V gene TRBV5-6, with 7 bases identical to TRBD1. With V trimmed by 2 bases and J by 4 bases, 5 bases remained unmatched. There are 14 residues in the CDR3. Germline CDR1 reads SGHDT; CDR2 reads YYEEEE. The CDR3 reads CASSLGTAAYGYTF. Here the CDR3 DNA reads TGTGCCAGCAGCTTAGGGACAGCAGCCTATGGCTACACCTTC.

The chain joins TRBV2 to TRBJ2-7, with D possibly TRBD2 on 5 matching bases. Germline values: CDR1 SNHLY, CDR2 FYNNEI. The CDR3 runs to 14 residues. V was clipped by 3 bases and J by 0 bases, with 9 bases between them. Written as DNA, the CDR3 is TGTGCCAGCAGTGAGGGTGCGGGCTCCTACGAGCAGTACTTC. Amino acid sequence: CASSEGAGSYEQYF.

V gene TRBV7-2 combines with J gene TRBJ1-1; D gene uncertain. V shed 6 bases and J shed 10 bases, with 15 bases lying between them. CDR3 length: 12 residues. Germline assignment: CDR1 SGHTA and CDR2 FQGNSA. The CDR3 loop is CASSFGGVGAFF. Written as DNA, the CDR3 is TGTGCCAGCAGTTTTGGCGGGGTAGGAGCTTTCTTT.

The sample holds one count of this clone. The V gene is TRBV6-5, the J gene TRBJ2-7, with 9 bases fitting TRBD1. J lost 5 bases, V lost 8 bases, and 4 bases had no gene match. This CDR3 is 12 amino acids long. Germline-derived CDR1 and CDR2 are MNHEY and SVGAGI. The CDR3, as DNA: TGTGCCAGCTGGGACAGGGTAGACGAGCAGTACTTC. Translating gives CASWDRVDEQYF.

This clone showed up just a few times. The chain joins TRBV29-1 to TRBJ1-5, with D uncertain. Trimming stripped 7 bases from V and 0 bases from J, with 16 bases between. This CDR3 has 15 residues. Germline V gene lookup returns CDR1 SQVTM and CDR2 ANQGSEA. The CDR3 DNA sequence: TGCAGCGCTACCGACCAGGCCGATAGCAATCAGCCCCAGCATTTT. Amino acids: CSATDQADSNQPQHF.

In its sample, this clone was seen once. CDR3 bases: TGTGCCAGCAGTTCCTTAAACACCATATATTTT. As protein: CASSSLNTIYF. The genes are TRBV7-9 and TRBJ1-3, with no clear D. CDR3 size: 11 residues. Germline CDR1 SEHNR, CDR2 FQNEAQ (reference sequence). Between the trimmed V and J ends, which lost 6 bases and 6 bases, there was a span of 6 bases.

The chain combines TRBV30 with TRBJ1-3; D perhaps matches TRBD1 (5 bases). CDR1 GTSNPN and CDR2 SVGIG come from the germline V gene (reference sequence). The V gene lost 3 bases and the J gene lost 0 bases, with 12 bases spanning the gap. The length of the CDR3 is 15 residues. In DNA form, the CDR3 reads TGTGCCTGGAGGCACGACAGTTACTCTGGAAACACCATATATTTT. Its translation is CAWRHDSYSGNTIYF.

In this sample, this clone turned up once. CDR3 sequence reads: CASSAFGGSTDTQYF. The CDR3 region has the DNA TGTGCCAGCAGCGCCTTCGGGGGGAGCACAGATACGCAGTATTTT. This chain connects TRBV9 to TRBJ2-3, with 7 bases aligning to TRBD2. In germline, CDR1 is SGDLS, CDR2 YYNGEE. The CDR3 runs 15 residues. Trimming took 3 bases from V and 0 from J; bases not matched to a gene: 4.

The chain uses TRBV7-6 and TRBJ2-3, with D possibly being TRBD1 (6 bases). Trimming removed 1 base from V and 3 bases from J, with 14 bases in between. Germline CDR1 SGHVS, CDR2 FNYEAQ. The CDR3 extends over 16 amino acids. DNA of the CDR3: TGTGCCAGCAGCTTAGGATTGAGGGGGAGTACAGATACGCAGTATTTT. Amino acids: CASSLGLRGSTDTQYF.

This chain's CDR3 is CASRNSYTEAFF. The DNA for the CDR3 is TGTGCCAGCAGAAATTCGTACACTGAAGCTTTCTTT. The chain couples TRBV12-3 or TRBV12-4 to TRBJ1-1, with no clear D. CDR3 length: 12 amino acids. V lost 6 bases to trimming and J lost 3 bases, with 8 bases between them.

The V gene is TRBV20-1, the J gene TRBJ2-7, with D perhaps TRBD1 or TRBD2 (5 bases each). Germline loops: CDR1 DFQATT, CDR2 SNEGSKA (reference sequence). The CDR3 spans 13 residues. V was pared by 3 bases and J by 0 bases, with 9 bases between. The CDR3 is CSASEGSSYEQYF. The CDR3 coding sequence is TGCAGTGCTAGTGAGGGGAGCTCCTACGAGCAGTACTTC.

The V call is TRBV30, the J call TRBJ1-1; perhaps TRBD1 as D (5 bases). The V gene's germline CDR1 is GTSNPN and CDR2 SVGIG (reference sequence). CDR3 length equals 13 residues. V was cut by 6 bases and J by 1 base, with 12 bases left in between. Here the CDR3 reads CACRTQGNTEAFF. The CDR3 DNA follows: TGTGCCTGCAGAACTCAGGGGAACACTGAAGCTTTCTTT.